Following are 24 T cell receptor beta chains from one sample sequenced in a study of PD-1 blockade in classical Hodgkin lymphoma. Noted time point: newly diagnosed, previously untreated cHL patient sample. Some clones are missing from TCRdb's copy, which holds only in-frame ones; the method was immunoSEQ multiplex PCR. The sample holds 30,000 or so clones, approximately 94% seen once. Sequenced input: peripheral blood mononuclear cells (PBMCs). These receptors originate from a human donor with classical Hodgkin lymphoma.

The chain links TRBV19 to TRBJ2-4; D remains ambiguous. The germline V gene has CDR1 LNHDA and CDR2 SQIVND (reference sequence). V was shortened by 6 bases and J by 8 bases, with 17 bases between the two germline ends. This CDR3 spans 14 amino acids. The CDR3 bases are TGTGCCAGTAGGACCACCTTCGATGGAGACATTCAGTACTTC. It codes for CASRTTFDGDIQYF.

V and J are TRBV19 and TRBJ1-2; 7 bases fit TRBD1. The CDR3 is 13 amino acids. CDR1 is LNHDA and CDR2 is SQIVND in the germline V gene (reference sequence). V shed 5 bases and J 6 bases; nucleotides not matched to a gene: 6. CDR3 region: CASSPQGVHGYTF. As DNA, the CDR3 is TGTGCCAGTAGTCCCCAGGGGGTTCATGGCTACACCTTC.

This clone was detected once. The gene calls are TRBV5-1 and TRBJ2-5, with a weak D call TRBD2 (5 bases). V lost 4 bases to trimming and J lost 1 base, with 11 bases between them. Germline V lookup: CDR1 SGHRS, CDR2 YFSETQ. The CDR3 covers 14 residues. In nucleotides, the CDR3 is TGCGCCAGCAGCGTTACGGGGTTCCAAGAGACCCAGTACTTC. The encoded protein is CASSVTGFQETQYF.

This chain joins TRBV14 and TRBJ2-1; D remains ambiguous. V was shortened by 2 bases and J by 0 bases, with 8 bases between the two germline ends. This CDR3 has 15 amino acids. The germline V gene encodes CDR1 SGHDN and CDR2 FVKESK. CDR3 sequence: CASSQHSRSYNEQFF. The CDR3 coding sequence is TGTGCCAGCAGCCAACACAGCCGCTCCTACAATGAGCAGTTCTTC.

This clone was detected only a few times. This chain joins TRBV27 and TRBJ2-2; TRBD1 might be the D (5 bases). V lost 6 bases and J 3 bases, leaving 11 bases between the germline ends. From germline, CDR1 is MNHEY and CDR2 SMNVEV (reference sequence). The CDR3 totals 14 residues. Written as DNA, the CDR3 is TGTGCCAGCAGCAGGGCTGTCGACACCGGGGAGCTGTTTTTT. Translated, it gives CASSRAVDTGELFF.

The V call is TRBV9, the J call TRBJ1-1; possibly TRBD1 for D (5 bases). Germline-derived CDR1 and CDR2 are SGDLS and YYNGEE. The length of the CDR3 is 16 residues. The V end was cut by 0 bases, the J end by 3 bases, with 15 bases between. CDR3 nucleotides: TGTGCCAGCAGCGTAGGTGGGGCGCGGGGGGACACTGAAGCTTTCTTT. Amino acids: CASSVGGARGDTEAFF.

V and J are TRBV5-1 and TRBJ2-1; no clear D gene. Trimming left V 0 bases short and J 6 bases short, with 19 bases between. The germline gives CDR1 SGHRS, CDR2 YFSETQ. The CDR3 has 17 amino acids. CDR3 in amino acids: CASSLGYPRMGPNEQFF. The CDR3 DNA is TGCGCCAGCAGCTTGGGGTATCCGAGAATGGGTCCCAATGAGCAGTTCTTC.

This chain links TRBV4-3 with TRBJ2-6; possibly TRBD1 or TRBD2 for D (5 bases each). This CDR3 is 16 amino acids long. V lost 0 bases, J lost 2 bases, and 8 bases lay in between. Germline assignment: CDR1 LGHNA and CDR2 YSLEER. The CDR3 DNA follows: TGCGCCAGCAGCCAAGATTCGGGGCCTGGGGCCAACGTCCTGACTTTC. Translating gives CASSQDSGPGANVLTF.

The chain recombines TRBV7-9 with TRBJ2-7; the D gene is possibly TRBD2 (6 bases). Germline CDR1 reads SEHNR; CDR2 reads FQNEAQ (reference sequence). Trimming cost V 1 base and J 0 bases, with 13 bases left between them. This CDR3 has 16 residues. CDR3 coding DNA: TGTGCCAGCAGCTTAGGACGGGGGAAAGCCTCCTACGAGCAGTACTTC. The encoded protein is CASSLGRGKASYEQYF.

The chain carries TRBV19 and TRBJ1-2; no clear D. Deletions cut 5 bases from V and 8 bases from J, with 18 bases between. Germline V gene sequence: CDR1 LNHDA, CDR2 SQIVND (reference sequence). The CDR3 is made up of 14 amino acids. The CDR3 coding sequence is TGTGCCAGTAGTTACCAGGCGGTAGGGCGCGGCTACACCTTC. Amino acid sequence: CASSYQAVGRGYTF.

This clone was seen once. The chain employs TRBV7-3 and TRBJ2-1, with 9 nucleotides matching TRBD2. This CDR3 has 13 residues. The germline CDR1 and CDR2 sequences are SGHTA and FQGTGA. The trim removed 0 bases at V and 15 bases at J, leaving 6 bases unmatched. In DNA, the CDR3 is TGTGCCAGCAGCTTAACGATGACTAGCGGTGTGTTCTTC. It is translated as CASSLTMTSGVFF.

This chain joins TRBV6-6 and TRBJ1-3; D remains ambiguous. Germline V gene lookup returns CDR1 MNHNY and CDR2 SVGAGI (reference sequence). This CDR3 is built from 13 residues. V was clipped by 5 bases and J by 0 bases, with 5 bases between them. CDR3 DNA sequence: TGTGCCAGCAGTCAGAGCTCTGGAAACACCATATATTTT. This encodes CASSQSSGNTIYF.

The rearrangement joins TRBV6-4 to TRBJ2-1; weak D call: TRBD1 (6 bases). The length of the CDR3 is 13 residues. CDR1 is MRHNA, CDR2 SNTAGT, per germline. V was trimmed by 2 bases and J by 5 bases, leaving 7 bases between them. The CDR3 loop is CASSDRDNNEQFF. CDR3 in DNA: TGTGCCAGCAGTGACCGGGACAACAATGAGCAGTTCTTC.

CDR3 in amino acids: CASSLRAGMETQYF. In nucleotides, the CDR3 is TGTGCCAGCAGCCTCCGGGCGGGGATGGAGACCCAGTACTTC. This rearrangement joins TRBV7-2 to TRBJ2-5; D perhaps matches TRBD2 (6 bases). CDR1 is SGHTA and CDR2 is FQGNSA in the germline V gene. The V and J ends lost 5 bases and 5 bases respectively, with 15 bases between them. This CDR3 region has 14 residues.

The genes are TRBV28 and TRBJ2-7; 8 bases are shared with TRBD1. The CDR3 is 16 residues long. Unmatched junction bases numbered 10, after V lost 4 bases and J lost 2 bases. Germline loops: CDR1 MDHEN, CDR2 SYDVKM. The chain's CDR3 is CASSWGFPGQAYEQYF. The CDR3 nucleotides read TGTGCCAGCAGTTGGGGATTCCCGGGACAGGCCTACGAGCAGTACTTC.

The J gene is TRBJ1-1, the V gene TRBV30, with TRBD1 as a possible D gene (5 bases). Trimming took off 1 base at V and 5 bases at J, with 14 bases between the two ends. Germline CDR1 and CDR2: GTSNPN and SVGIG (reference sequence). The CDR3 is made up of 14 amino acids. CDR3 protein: CAWSGQYPETEAFF. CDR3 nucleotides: TGTGCCTGGAGTGGACAGTATCCAGAGACTGAAGCTTTCTTT.

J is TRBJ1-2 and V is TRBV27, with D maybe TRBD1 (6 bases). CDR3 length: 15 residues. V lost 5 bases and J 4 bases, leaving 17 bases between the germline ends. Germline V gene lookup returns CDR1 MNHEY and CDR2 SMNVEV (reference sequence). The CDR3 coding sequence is TGTGCCAGCAGTGGCTTTCGGGGGCGTCGCTATGGCTACACCTTC. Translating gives CASSGFRGRRYGYTF.

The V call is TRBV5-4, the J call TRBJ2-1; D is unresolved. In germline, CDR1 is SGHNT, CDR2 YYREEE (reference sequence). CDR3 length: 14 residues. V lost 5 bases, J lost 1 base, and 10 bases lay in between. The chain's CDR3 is CASRRNRSYNEQFF. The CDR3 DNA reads TGTGCCAGCAGACGTAATAGGTCCTACAATGAGCAGTTCTTC.

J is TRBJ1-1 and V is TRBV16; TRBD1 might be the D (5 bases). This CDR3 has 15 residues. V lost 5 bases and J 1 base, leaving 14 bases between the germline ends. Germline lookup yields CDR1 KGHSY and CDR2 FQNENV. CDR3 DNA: TGTGCCAGCAGCGCTCAGGGAAATACGAACACTGAAGCTTTCTTT. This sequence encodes CASSAQGNTNTEAFF.

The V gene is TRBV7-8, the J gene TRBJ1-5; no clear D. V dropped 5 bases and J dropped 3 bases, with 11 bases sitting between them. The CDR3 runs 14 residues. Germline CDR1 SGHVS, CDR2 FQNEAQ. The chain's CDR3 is CASSPRVNNQPQHF. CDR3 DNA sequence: TGTGCCAGCAGCCCTAGGGTTAACAATCAGCCCCAGCATTTT.

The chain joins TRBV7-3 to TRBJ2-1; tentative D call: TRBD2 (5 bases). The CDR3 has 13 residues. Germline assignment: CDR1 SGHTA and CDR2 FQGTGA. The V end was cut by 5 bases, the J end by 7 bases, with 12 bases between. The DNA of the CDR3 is TGTGCCAGCAGCCGTGGGAGTATTAATGAGCAGTTCTTC. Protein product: CASSRGSINEQFF.

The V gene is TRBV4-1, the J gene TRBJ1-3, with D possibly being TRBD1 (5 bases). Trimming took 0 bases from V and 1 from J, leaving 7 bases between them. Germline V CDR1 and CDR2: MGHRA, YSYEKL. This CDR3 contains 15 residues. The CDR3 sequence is CASSQDQGSGNTIYF. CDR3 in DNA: TGCGCCAGCAGCCAAGATCAGGGATCTGGAAACACCATATATTTT.

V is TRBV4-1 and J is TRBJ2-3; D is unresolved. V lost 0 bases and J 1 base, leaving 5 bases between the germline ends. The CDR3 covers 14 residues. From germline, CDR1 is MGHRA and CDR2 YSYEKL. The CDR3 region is CASSQDQGTDTQYF. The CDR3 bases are TGCGCCAGCAGCCAAGATCAGGGCACAGATACGCAGTATTTT.

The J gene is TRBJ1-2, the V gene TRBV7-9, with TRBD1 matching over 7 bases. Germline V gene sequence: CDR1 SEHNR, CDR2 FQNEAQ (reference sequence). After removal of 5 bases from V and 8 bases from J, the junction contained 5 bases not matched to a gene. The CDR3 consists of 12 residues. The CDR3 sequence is CASSPRDSGYTF. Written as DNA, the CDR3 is TGTGCCAGCAGCCCTCGGGACAGCGGCTACACCTTC.